The 27 T cell receptor beta chains below all came from one sample that was sequenced in a study of blood T cell repertoires in COVID-19. Repertoires were generated with immunoSEQ multiplex PCR, while TCRdb's copy carries only in-frame clones and drops some. The data contain roughly 190,000 clones, 75% to 90% of them singletons. The sequenced sample consisted of PBMCs or T cells enriched from blood (not recorded which). These receptors originate from a woman aged 18-29 years who had recovered from COVID-19.

V usage is TRBV28 and J usage is TRBJ2-7, with 9 positions matching TRBD1. V was clipped by 5 bases and J by 3 bases; unmatched bases: 5. The germline V gene has CDR1 MDHEN and CDR2 SYDVKM. The CDR3 totals 14 residues. The CDR3 DNA sequence: TGTGCCAGCAGTATCGGGACAGGGAGCTACGAGCAGTACTTC. This gives the protein CASSIGTGSYEQYF.

This clone was observed once. The J gene is TRBJ2-5, the V gene TRBV14; possible D gene TRBD2, 5 bases. The V and J ends lost 9 bases and 6 bases respectively, with 17 bases between them. The CDR3 spans 13 residues. Germline assignment: CDR1 SGHDN and CDR2 FVKESK. CDR3 sequence (DNA): TGTGCCAGTCAGCTGGACTCCCTTCAGACCCAGTACTTC. The encoded protein is CASQLDSLQTQYF.

The chain recombines TRBV2 with TRBJ1-3, with D possibly TRBD1 on 6 matching bases. Trimming took off 6 bases at V and 8 bases at J, with 14 bases between the two ends. Germline V lookup: CDR1 SNHLY, CDR2 FYNNEI. The CDR3 is made up of 13 amino acids. The CDR3 DNA reads as TGTGCCAGCAGCGCCGAAGGGGGAGACACCATATATTTT. Residues: CASSAEGGDTIYF.

J is TRBJ2-3 and V is TRBV28, with 13 bases identical to TRBD2. The CDR3 covers 23 residues. CDR1 and CDR2 from the germline V gene are MDHEN and SYDVKM. The V segment lost 3 bases and the J segment 2 bases; nucleotides outside the gene matches: 23. CDR3 sequence: CASSLMDRGPGLAGTDFTDTQYF. The DNA for the CDR3 is TGTGCCAGCAGTTTGATGGACAGGGGGCCGGGACTAGCGGGGACCGACTTCACAGATACGCAGTATTTT.

This chain uses TRBV9 with TRBJ2-7, with D perhaps TRBD2 (5 bases). The CDR3 consists of 14 residues. Trimming took off 0 bases at V and 2 bases at J, with 9 bases between the two ends. Germline lookup yields CDR1 SGDLS and CDR2 YYNGEE. The CDR3 coding sequence is TGTGCCAGCAGCGTAGGTAGCGAACCCTACGAGCAGTACTTC. It is translated as CASSVGSEPYEQYF.

The chain recombines TRBV20-1 with TRBJ2-1; 8 bases agree with TRBD2. The junction had 4 bases not matched to a gene; V was cut back by 5 bases and J by 10 bases. The CDR3 has 11 residues. CDR1 and CDR2 (germline): DFQATT, SNEGSKA (reference sequence). CDR3 in DNA: TGCAGTGCTCCCTCGGGGGGGGAGCAGTTCTTC. Its protein is CSAPSGGEQFF.

The chain joins TRBV20-1 to TRBJ1-1, with 7 bases lining up with TRBD1. V was pared by 5 bases and J by 9 bases, with 6 bases of the junction left unmatched. Per germline, CDR1 DFQATT and CDR2 SNEGSKA (reference sequence). CDR3 length: 11 amino acids. CDR3 protein: CSALRQGKAFF. The CDR3 DNA is TGCAGTGCTCTGCGACAGGGTAAAGCTTTCTTT.

This sequence joins TRBV6-5 and TRBJ2-7; 8 bases are a match to TRBD2. The CDR3 is 15 residues long. CDR1 and CDR2 (germline): MNHEY, SVGAGI. Trimming took 6 bases from V and 1 from J; bases not matched to a gene: 8. This CDR3 is CASSRGRPSSYEQYF. CDR3 coding DNA: TGTGCCAGCAGCCGCGGGAGGCCCTCGTCCTACGAGCAGTACTTC.

V usage is TRBV7-2 and J usage is TRBJ2-1; D remains unclear. This CDR3 spans 15 amino acids. V lost 5 bases, J lost 0 bases, and 11 bases lay in between. Germline lookup yields CDR1 SGHTA and CDR2 FQGNSA. The CDR3 bases are TGTGCCAGCAGCCCAGCGTCTAGCTCCTACAATGAGCAGTTCTTC. It codes for CASSPASSSYNEQFF.

This clone was found once. This chain links TRBV4-3 with TRBJ2-7; 10 bases fit TRBD1. From germline, CDR1 is LGHNA and CDR2 YSLEER. V lost 2 bases to trimming and J lost 4 bases; unmatched junction nucleotides: 8. The CDR3 is made up of 16 amino acids. The CDR3 DNA reads TGCGCCAGCAGCCAAACCCGGGACAGGGGTTCATACGAGCAGTACTTC. As protein: CASSQTRDRGSYEQYF.

The genes are TRBV9 and TRBJ2-5, with TRBD1 matching 10 bases. CDR3 size: 14 residues. J was trimmed by 5 bases and V by 2 bases; bases with no gene match: 3. CDR1 is SGDLS, CDR2 YYNGEE, per germline. The CDR3 nucleotides are TGTGCCAGCAGCGTGGGACAGGGGTTCGAGACCCAGTACTTC. Translating gives CASSVGQGFETQYF.

This clone appeared a few times. The chain links TRBV2 to TRBJ2-3, with 10 bases identical to TRBD2. CDR1 and CDR2 (germline): SNHLY, FYNNEI. The J segment lost 2 bases and the V segment lost 7 bases, leaving 6 bases of the junction unmatched. The CDR3 contains 15 residues. Written as DNA, the CDR3 is TGTGCCAGCATGAGAGCGGGAGGGATCACAGATACGCAGTATTTT. It translates to CASMRAGGITDTQYF.

This clone appeared a single time. The chain recombines TRBV3-1 (or the pseudogene TRBV3-2) with TRBJ2-3; TRBD2 matches 13 bases. Per germline, CDR1 LGHDT and CDR2 YNNKEL (reference sequence). V was pared by 0 bases and J by 8 bases, with 11 bases of the junction left unmatched. The CDR3 extends over 18 amino acids. The CDR3 loop is CASSQDLRTSGSRGTQYF. Written as DNA, the CDR3 is TGTGCCAGCAGCCAAGACCTCAGGACTAGCGGGAGTCGCGGTACGCAGTATTTT.

V usage is TRBV28 and J usage is TRBJ2-2, with D tentatively TRBD2 (7 bases). This CDR3 region has 15 residues. CDR1 is MDHEN, CDR2 SYDVKM, per germline. V was clipped by 2 bases and J by 6 bases, with 13 bases between them. The DNA of the CDR3 is TGTGCCAGCAGTTTAGGGGGGGCGCGTCCCGGGGAGCTGTTTTTT. Amino acid sequence: CASSLGGARPGELFF.

This chain joins TRBV7-2 and TRBJ1-2, with D unclear. This CDR3 region has 13 residues. From germline, CDR1 is SGHTA and CDR2 FQGNSA. Deletions cut 7 bases from V and 4 bases from J, with 13 bases between. CDR3 loop: CASTNGVLYGYTF. CDR3 in DNA: TGTGCCAGCACCAACGGGGTACTCTATGGCTACACCTTC. Together with reference TRBV7-2 and TRBJ1-2, the CDR3 gives the full variable domain: GAGVSQSPSNKVTEKGKDVELRCDPISGHTALYWYRQSLGQGLEFLIYFQGNSAPDKSGLPSDRFSAERTGGSVSTLTIQRTQQEDSAVYLCASTNGVLYGYTFGSGTRLTVV.

The V gene is TRBV5-1, the J gene TRBJ1-1; 8 bases fit TRBD1. This CDR3 is 14 amino acids long. The J segment lost 4 bases and the V segment lost 6 bases, leaving 8 bases of the junction unmatched. Germline loops: CDR1 SGHRS, CDR2 YFSETQ. CDR3 nucleotide sequence: TGCGCCAGCACCAACCGGACAGGGTCCACTGAAGCTTTCTTT. It yields the protein CASTNRTGSTEAFF.

The rearrangement links TRBV7-2 to TRBJ2-1; TRBD2 agrees at 12 bases. CDR3 size: 16 residues. In germline, CDR1 is SGHTA, CDR2 FQGNSA. The junction had 12 bases not matched to a gene; V was cut back by 7 bases and J by 8 bases. CDR3 sequence (DNA): TGTGCCAGCACCCCAAGGGGCCTAGCGGGAGGGTATGAGCAGTTCTTC. This gives the protein CASTPRGLAGGYEQFF.

This clone was counted a few times. The V call is TRBV27, the J call TRBJ2-2; D is perhaps TRBD1 (5 bases). The CDR3 has 14 residues. Germline V gives CDR1 MNHEY, CDR2 SMNVEV (reference sequence). Trimming took 6 bases from V and 6 from J, leaving 14 bases between them. The CDR3 here is CASSYALGAGELFF. The CDR3 nucleotides are TGTGCCAGCAGCTACGCGCTAGGGGCCGGGGAGCTGTTTTTT.

V is TRBV6-5 and J is TRBJ1-1; the D is unclear. Germline V gene lookup returns CDR1 MNHEY and CDR2 SVGAGI. Trimming removed 2 bases at V and 7 bases at J, with 8 bases between. The CDR3 length is 12 residues. The CDR3 nucleotides read TGTGCCAGCAGTTACCCCGGACTTGAAGCTTTCTTT. Protein: CASSYPGLEAFF.

The J gene is TRBJ2-7, the V gene TRBV7-9; D might be TRBD2 (6 bases). This CDR3 is built from 16 residues. V shed 4 bases and J shed 0 bases, with 16 bases lying between them. Germline V gives CDR1 SEHNR, CDR2 FQNEAQ (reference sequence). The CDR3: CASSSPSAPNSYEQYF. CDR3 in DNA: TGTGCCAGCAGCTCCCCTAGCGCCCCGAACTCCTACGAGCAGTACTTC. Filled out from reference TRBV7-9 and TRBJ2-7, the complete variable domain reads DTGVSQNPRHKITKRGQNVTFRCDPISEHNRLYWYRQTLGQGPEFLTYFQNEAQLEKSRLLSDRFSAERPKGSFSTLEIQRTEQGDSAMYLCASSSPSAPNSYEQYFGPGTRLTVT.

This clone is a singleton in its sample. The chain couples TRBV10-3 to TRBJ2-1; 10 positions agree with TRBD2. The CDR3 consists of 14 residues. V gave up 6 bases and J gave up 8 bases; unmatched junction bases: 7. Germline CDR1 ENHRY, CDR2 SYGVKD. CDR3 nucleotides: TGTGCCATCAGACAAGCGGGAGGGAGGGATGAGCAGTTCTTC. This codes for CAIRQAGGRDEQFF.

The chain has TRBV27 and TRBJ2-2; tentatively, D is TRBD2 (6 bases). The CDR3 loop spans 15 amino acids. CDR1 is MNHEY and CDR2 is SMNVEV in the germline V gene (reference sequence). The V end was cut by 6 bases, the J end by 5 bases, with 16 bases between. The CDR3 here is CASRFFGAGTGELFF. The DNA for the CDR3 is TGTGCCAGCAGATTCTTCGGGGCGGGAACCGGGGAGCTGTTTTTT.

This chain connects TRBV28 to TRBJ2-3, with D unclear. V lost 3 bases and J 0 bases, leaving 16 bases between the germline ends. Germline assignment: CDR1 MDHEN and CDR2 SYDVKM. This CDR3 region has 17 residues. The CDR3 region is CASSLPRMTPSTDTQYF. The CDR3 DNA sequence: TGTGCCAGCAGTTTGCCGCGGATGACCCCTAGCACAGATACGCAGTATTTT.

V usage is TRBV27 and J usage is TRBJ2-1; possible D gene TRBD1, 7 bases. This CDR3 spans 16 amino acids. From germline, CDR1 is MNHEY and CDR2 SMNVEV (reference sequence). V lost 2 bases and J lost 2, with 13 bases in between. CDR3 region: CASSLEARGAYNEQFF. The CDR3 nucleotides read TGTGCCAGCAGTTTAGAAGCCAGGGGGGCCTACAATGAGCAGTTCTTC.

The chain links TRBV5-5 to TRBJ2-1; D possibly corresponds to TRBD2 (5 bases). CDR1 and CDR2 from the germline V gene are SGHKS and YYEKEE (reference sequence). The CDR3 has 14 residues. V was trimmed by 2 bases and J by 6 bases, leaving 12 bases between them. The CDR3 nucleotides read TGTGCCAGCAGCTTTCGTTCCGGGGTCAATGAGCAGTTCTTC. Translating gives CASSFRSGVNEQFF.

The genes are TRBV7-9 and TRBJ1-2; no clear D gene. The CDR3 runs to 15 residues. Trimming took 5 bases from V and 7 from J, leaving 20 bases between them. The germline gives CDR1 SEHNR, CDR2 FQNEAQ (reference sequence). As DNA, the CDR3 is TGTGCCAGCAGCCAATTTGGGAGCGTCTCCGGTGGCTACACCTTC. This translates into CASSQFGSVSGGYTF.

The chain couples TRBV2 to TRBJ1-4; perhaps TRBD1 as D (5 bases). The V and J ends lost 6 bases and 3 bases respectively, with 8 bases between them. CDR3 length equals 13 residues. Germline V gene lookup returns CDR1 SNHLY and CDR2 FYNNEI. CDR3 coding DNA: TGTGCCAGCAGCAGGGAATCTAATGAAAAACTGTTTTTT. Translation gives CASSRESNEKLFF. Variable domain in full (rest from reference TRBV2 and TRBJ1-4): EPEVTQTPSHQVTQMGQEVILRCVPISNHLYFYWYRQILGQKVEFLVSFYNNEISEKSEIFDDQFSVERPDGSNFTLKIRSTKLEDSAMYFCASSRESNEKLFFGSGTQLSVL.